This T cell receptor beta chain was sequenced for a study of T cell responses to AZD1222 COVID-19 vaccine. Regarding the study as a whole: At study baseline, merely five or six AZD1222 recipients were seropositive. Recipients of two AZD1222 doses showed rising Spike-specific TCR breadth and depth. Targeting of unmutated variant regions was reportedly seen in nearly half of spike-specific TCRs. The donor group comprised mostly white British people and more females; the analysis possibly underestimated clonal diversity.

V dropped 5 bases and J dropped 4 bases, with 14 bases sitting between them. The germline gives CDR1 KGHSH, CDR2 LQKENI. This CDR3 comprises 14 residues. TCRdb's table, derived via immunoSEQ multiplex PCR, lists solely in-frame clones and lacks some. Of 180,000 or so clones listed, roughly 92% are singletons. As regards this clone: The antigen remains undetermined.

The chain employs TRBV18 and TRBJ1-2; D is possibly TRBD1 (5 bases). This TCR was sampled from an adult in good health. The starting material was peripheral blood, obtained on day 0 of AZD1222 vaccination. CDR3 amino acids: CASSMRQGSYGYTF. CDR3 coding DNA: TGTGCCAGCTCAATGCGTCAGGGCTCCTATGGCTACACCTTC.